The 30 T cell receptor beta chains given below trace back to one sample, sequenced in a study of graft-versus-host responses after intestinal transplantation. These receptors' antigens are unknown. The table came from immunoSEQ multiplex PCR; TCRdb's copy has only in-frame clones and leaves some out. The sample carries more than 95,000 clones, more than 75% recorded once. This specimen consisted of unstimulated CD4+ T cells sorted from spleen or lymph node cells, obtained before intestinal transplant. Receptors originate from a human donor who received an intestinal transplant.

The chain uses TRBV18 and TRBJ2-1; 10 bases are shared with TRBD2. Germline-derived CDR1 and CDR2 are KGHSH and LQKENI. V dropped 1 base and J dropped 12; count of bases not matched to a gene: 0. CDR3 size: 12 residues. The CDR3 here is CASSPLAGGQFF. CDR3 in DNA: TGTGCCAGCTCACCACTAGCGGGAGGGCAGTTCTTC. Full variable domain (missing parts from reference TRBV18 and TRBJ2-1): NAGVMQNPRHLVRRRGQEARLRCSPMKGHSHVYWYRQLPEEGLKFMVYLQKENIIDESGMPKERFSAEFPKEGPSILRIQQVVRGDSAAYFCASSPLAGGQFFGPGTRLTVL.

The CDR3 DNA follows: TGTGCCAGCAGCCGTAGGGTTGGCACTGAAGCTTTCTTT. This translates into CASSRRVGTEAFF. The V and J genes are TRBV9 and TRBJ1-1; D is uncertain. V was pared by 4 bases and J by 4 bases, with 11 bases between. CDR1 and CDR2 (germline): SGDLS, YYNGEE. This CDR3 is 13 amino acids long.

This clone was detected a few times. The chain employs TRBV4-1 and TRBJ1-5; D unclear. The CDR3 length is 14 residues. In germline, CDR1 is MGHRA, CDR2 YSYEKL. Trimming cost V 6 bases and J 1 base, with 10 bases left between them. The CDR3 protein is CASRDPLSNQPQHF. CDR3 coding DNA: TGCGCCAGCAGAGACCCTTTAAGCAATCAGCCCCAGCATTTT.

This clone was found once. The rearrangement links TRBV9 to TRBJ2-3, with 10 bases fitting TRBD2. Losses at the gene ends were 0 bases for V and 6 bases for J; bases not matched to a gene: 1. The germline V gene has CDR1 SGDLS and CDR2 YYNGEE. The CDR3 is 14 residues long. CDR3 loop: CASSVGAGGDTQYF. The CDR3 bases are TGTGCCAGCAGCGTAGGAGCGGGGGGGGATACGCAGTATTTT.

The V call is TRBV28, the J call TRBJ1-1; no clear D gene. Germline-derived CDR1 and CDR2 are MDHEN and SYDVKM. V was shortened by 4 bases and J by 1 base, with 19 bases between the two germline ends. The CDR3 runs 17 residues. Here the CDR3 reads CASSSVGPFAGNTEAFF. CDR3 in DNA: TGTGCCAGCAGTTCCGTAGGCCCTTTCGCAGGGAACACTGAAGCTTTCTTT.

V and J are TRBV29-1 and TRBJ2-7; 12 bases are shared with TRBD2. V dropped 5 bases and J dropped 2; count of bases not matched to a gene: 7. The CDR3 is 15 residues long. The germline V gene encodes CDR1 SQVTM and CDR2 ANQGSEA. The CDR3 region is CSVCTTSGGAYEQYF. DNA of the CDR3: TGCAGCGTTTGTACGACTAGCGGGGGAGCCTACGAGCAGTACTTC.

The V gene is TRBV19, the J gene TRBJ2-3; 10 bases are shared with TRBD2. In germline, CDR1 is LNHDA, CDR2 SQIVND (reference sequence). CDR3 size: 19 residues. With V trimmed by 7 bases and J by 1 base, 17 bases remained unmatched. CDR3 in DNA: TGTGCCAGTACCCGAGGTTGGGCTAGCGGGAGAGCTGGCACAGATACGCAGTATTTT. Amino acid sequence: CASTRGWASGRAGTDTQYF.

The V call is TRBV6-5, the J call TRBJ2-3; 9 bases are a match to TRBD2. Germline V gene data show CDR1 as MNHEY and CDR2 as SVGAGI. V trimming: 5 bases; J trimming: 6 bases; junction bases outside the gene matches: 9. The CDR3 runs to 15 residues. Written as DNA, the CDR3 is TGTGCCAGCAGTACCGGACTAGCGAGGGTCGATACGCAGTATTTT. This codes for CASSTGLARVDTQYF.

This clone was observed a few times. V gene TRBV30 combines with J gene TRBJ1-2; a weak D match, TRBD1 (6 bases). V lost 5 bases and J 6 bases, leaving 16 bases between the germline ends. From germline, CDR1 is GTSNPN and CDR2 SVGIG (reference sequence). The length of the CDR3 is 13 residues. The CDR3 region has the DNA TGTGCCTGGGGTATAACAGGGAGAGATGGCTACACCTTC. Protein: CAWGITGRDGYTF.

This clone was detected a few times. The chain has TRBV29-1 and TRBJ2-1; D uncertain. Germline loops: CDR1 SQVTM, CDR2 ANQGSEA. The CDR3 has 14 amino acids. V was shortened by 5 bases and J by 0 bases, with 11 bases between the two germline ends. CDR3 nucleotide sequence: TGCAGCGTTCAGGCCCCGGGCTCCTACAATGAGCAGTTCTTC. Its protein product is CSVQAPGSYNEQFF.

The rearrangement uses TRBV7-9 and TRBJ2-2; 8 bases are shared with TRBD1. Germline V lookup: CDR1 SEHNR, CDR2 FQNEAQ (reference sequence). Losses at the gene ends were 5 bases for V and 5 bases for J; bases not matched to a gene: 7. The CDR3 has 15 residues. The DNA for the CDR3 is TGTGCCAGCAGCAATGACAGGGGTAGTACCGGGGAGCTGTTTTTT. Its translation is CASSNDRGSTGELFF.

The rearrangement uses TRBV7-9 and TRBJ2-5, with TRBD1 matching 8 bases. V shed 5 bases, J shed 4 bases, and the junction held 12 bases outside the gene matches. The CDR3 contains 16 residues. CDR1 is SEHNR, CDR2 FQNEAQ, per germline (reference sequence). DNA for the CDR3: TGTGCCAGCAGCCCCAGGACAGGGAGTTGGTCAGAGACCCAGTACTTC. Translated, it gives CASSPRTGSWSETQYF.

CDR3 nucleotides: TGTGCCAGCAGTGTACCCGGGACAGGAGTAAATGGCTACACCTTC. It is translated as CASSVPGTGVNGYTF. The rearrangement uses TRBV28 and TRBJ1-2; TRBD1 matches at 8 bases. The CDR3 extends over 15 amino acids. With 5 bases clipped from V and 6 bases from J, the junction kept 11 bases outside the gene matches. Germline-derived CDR1 and CDR2 are MDHEN and SYDVKM.

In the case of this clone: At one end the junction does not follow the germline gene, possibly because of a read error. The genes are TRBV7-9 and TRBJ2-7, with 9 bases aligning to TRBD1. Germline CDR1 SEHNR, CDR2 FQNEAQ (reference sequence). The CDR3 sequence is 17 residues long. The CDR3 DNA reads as TGTGCCAGCAGCCCGGGACAGGGAGTTTCTCCCTCCGACGAGCAGTACTTC. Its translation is CASSPGQGVSPSDEQYF.

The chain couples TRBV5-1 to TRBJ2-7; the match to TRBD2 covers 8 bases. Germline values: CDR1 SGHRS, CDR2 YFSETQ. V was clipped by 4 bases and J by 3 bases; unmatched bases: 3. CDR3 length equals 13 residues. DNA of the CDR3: TGCGCCAGCAGCCAACTAGCGGACTACGAGCAGTACTTC. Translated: CASSQLADYEQYF.

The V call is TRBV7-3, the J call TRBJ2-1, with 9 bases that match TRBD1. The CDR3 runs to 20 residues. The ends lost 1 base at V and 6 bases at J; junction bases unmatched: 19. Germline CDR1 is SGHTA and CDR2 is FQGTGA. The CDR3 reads CASSLKPQSRDRAYGNEQFF. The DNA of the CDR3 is TGTGCCAGCAGCTTAAAGCCCCAAAGTCGGGACAGGGCGTACGGCAATGAGCAGTTCTTC.

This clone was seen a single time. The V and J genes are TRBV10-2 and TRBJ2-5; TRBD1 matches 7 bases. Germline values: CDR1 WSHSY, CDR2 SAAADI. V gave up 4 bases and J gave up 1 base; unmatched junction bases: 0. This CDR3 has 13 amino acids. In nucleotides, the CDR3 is TGCGCCAGCAGTGGACAGGGCCAAGAGACCCAGTACTTC. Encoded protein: CASSGQGQETQYF.

CDR3 residues: CASSPPLAEAFF. CDR3 DNA sequence: TGTGCCAGCTCACCACCGCTAGCTGAAGCTTTCTTT. The chain has TRBV18 and TRBJ1-1, with D unresolved. V was pared by 0 bases and J by 6 bases, with 5 bases between. The germline V gene encodes CDR1 KGHSH and CDR2 LQKENI. The CDR3 loop spans 12 amino acids. Full variable domain (rest looked up from reference TRBV18 and TRBJ1-1): NAGVMQNPRHLVRRRGQEARLRCSPMKGHSHVYWYRQLPEEGLKFMVYLQKENIIDESGMPKERFSAEFPKEGPSILRIQQVVRGDSAAYFCASSPPLAEAFFGQGTRLTVV.

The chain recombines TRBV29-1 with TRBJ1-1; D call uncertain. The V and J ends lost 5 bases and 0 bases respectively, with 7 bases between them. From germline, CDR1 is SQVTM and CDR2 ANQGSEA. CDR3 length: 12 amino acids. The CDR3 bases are TGCAGCGTTCAGAGAATGAACACTGAAGCTTTCTTT. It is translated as CSVQRMNTEAFF.

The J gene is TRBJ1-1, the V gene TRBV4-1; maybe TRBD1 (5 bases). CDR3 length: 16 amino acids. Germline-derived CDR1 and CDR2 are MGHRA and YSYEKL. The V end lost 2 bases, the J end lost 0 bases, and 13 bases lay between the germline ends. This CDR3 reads CASSQFTGHMNTEAFF. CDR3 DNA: TGCGCCAGCAGCCAATTTACAGGACATATGAACACTGAAGCTTTCTTT.

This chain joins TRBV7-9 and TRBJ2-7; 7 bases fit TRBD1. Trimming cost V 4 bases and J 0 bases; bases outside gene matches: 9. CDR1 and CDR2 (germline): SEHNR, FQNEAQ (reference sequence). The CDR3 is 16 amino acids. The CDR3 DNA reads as TGTGCCAGCAGCTCCCCGACAGGGTTAAGCTCCTACGAGCAGTACTTC. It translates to CASSSPTGLSSYEQYF. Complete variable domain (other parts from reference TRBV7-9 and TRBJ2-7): DTGVSQNPRHKITKRGQNVTFRCDPISEHNRLYWYRQTLGQGPEFLTYFQNEAQLEKSRLLSDRFSAERPKGSFSTLEIQRTEQGDSAMYLCASSSPTGLSSYEQYFGPGTRLTVT.

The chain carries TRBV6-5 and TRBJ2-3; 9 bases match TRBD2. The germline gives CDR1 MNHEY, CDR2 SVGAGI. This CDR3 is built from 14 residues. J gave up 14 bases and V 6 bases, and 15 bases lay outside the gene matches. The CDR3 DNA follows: TGTGCCAGCAGAGCCGGGACTAGCCAATCCCGACGGTATTTT. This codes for CASRAGTSQSRRYF.

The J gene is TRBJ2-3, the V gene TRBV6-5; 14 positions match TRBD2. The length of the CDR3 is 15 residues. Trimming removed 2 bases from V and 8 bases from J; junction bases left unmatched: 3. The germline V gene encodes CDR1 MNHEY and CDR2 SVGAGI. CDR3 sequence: CASSYTGTSGGTQYF. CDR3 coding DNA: TGTGCCAGCAGTTACACCGGGACTAGCGGGGGTACGCAGTATTTT.

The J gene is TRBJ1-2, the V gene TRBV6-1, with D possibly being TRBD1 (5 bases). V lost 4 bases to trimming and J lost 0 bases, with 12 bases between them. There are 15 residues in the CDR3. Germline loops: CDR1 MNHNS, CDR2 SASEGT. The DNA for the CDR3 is TGTGCCAGCAGTGGGGGCCGTCGCCCTAACTATGGCTACACCTTC. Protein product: CASSGGRRPNYGYTF.

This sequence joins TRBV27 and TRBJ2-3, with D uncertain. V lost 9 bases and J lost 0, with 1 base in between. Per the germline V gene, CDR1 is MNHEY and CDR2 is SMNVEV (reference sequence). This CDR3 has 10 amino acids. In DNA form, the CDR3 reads TGTGCCAGTAGCACAGATACGCAGTATTTT. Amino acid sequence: CASSTDTQYF.

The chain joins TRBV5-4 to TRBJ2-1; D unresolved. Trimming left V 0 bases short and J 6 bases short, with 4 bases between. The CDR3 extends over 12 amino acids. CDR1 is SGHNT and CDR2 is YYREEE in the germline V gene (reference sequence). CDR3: CASSLEVNEQFF. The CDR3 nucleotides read TGTGCCAGCAGCTTGGAGGTCAATGAGCAGTTCTTC. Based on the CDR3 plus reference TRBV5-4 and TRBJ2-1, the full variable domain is ETGVTQSPTHLIKTRGQQVTLRCSSQSGHNTVSWYQQALGQGPQFIFQYYREEENGRGNFPPRFSGLQFPNYSSELNVNALELDDSALYLCASSLEVNEQFFGPGTRLTVL.

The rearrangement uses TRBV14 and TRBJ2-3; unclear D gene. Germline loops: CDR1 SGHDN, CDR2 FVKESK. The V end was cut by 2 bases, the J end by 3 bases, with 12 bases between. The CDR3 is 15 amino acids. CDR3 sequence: CASSQFAVGTDTQYF. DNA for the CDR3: TGTGCCAGCAGCCAATTTGCGGTGGGGACAGATACGCAGTATTTT.

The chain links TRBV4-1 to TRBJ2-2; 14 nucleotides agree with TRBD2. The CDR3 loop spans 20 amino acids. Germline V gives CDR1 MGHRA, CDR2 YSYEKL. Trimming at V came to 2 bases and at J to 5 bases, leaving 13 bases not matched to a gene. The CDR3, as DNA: TGCGCCAGCAGCCAATCTCGACTAGCGGGAGGGAAAATAACGACCGGGGAGCTGTTTTTT. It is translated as CASSQSRLAGGKITTGELFF.

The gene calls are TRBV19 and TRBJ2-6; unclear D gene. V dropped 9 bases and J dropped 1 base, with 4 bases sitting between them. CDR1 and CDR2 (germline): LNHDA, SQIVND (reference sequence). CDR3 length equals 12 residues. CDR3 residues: CARKSGANVLTF. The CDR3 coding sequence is TGTGCCAGAAAATCTGGGGCCAACGTCCTGACTTTC.

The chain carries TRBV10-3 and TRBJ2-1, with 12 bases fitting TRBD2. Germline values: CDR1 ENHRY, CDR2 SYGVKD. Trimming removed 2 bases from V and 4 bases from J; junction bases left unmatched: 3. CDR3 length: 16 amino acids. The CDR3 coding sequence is TGTGCCATCAGTGAGGTTCTAGCGGGGGGGTACAATGAGCAGTTCTTC. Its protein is CAISEVLAGGYNEQFF.